These T cell receptor beta chains were read from a single sample in a study of T cell responses to AZD1222 COVID-19 vaccine. Repertoires were generated with immunoSEQ multiplex PCR, while TCRdb's copy carries only in-frame clones and drops some. The sample includes about 100,000 clones, approximately 91% seen only once; the top ten take under 2%. Sequencing was performed on peripheral blood, taken on day 0 of AZD1222 vaccination. The receptor set was obtained from an adult in good health. The CDR3 runs from the conserved cysteine through the conserved F or W. D genes are given only for firm matches. Size is stated for part of the rows, as once, few or many counts, or as a class when the clone is expanded.

D gene | J gene | clone size | V gene | CDR3 DNA | CDR3 protein
TRBD1 | TRBJ1-2 | . | TRBV28 | TGTGCCAGCAGTTTATGGGCAGGGGGCTATGGCTACACCTTC | CASSLWAGGYGYTF
. | TRBJ2-2 | . | TRBV6-4 | TGTGCCAGCAGTGAAAATCGGGGAACGAACACCGGGGAGCTGTTTTTT | CASSENRGTNTGELFF
TRBD2 | TRBJ2-3 | . | TRBV25-1 | TGTGCCAGCAGTCGGACTAGCCGTAGCACAGATACGCAGTATTTT | CASSRTSRSTDTQYF
TRBD1 | TRBJ1-3 | . | TRBV11-2 | TGTGCCAGCAGCACGACAGGGTCTGGAAACACCATATATTTT | CASSTTGSGNTIYF
TRBD1 | TRBJ1-1 | once | TRBV13 | TGTGCCAGCAGCCCGACAGGGGGCGTGGGGAACACTGAAGCGTTCTTT | CASSPTGGVGNTEAFF
TRBD2 | TRBJ2-2 | . | TRBV5-1 | TGCGCCAGCAGCCAGAGACTAGCGGGAAGCACCGGGGAGCTGTTTTTT | CASSQRLAGSTGELFF
TRBD2 | TRBJ2-2 | . | TRBV13 | TGTGCCAGCAGCTCCCCCAGCAGCGGGATTATGACCGGGGAGCTGTTTTTT | CASSSPSSGIMTGELFF
. | TRBJ2-5 | . | TRBV6-2/TRBV6-3 | TGTGCCAGCAGTTCCAAAGAGACCCAGTACTTC | CASSSKETQYF
TRBD1 | TRBJ1-2 | . | TRBV5-1 | TGCGCCAGCAGCTTTTTCTCCGGGCCGGACAGGGTAGATGGCTACACCTTC | CASSFFSGPDRVDGYTF
. | TRBJ1-1 | . | TRBV28 | TGTGCCAGCAGTCACCTGAGGGGCCTCACTGAAGCTTTCTTT | CASSHLRGLTEAFF
TRBD2 | TRBJ2-1 | . | TRBV6-5 | TGTGCCAGCAGTTATAGCGGGAGTGAGCAGTTCTTC | CASSYSGSEQFF
TRBD2 | TRBJ2-7 | . | TRBV3-1/TRBV3-2 | TGTGCCAGCAGCCGAGGGACTAGCGGGAGTGGGTTAGAGTACTTC | CASSRGTSGSGLEYF
TRBD2 | TRBJ2-2 | . | TRBV18 | TGTGCCAGCTCACCGTATAGCGGGCCGAACACCGGGGAGCTGTTTTTT | CASSPYSGPNTGELFF
. | TRBJ1-2 | . | TRBV28 | TGTGCCAGCAACCCAGGACAGCTCTATGGCTACACCTTC | CASNPGQLYGYTF
TRBD1 | TRBJ1-4 | . | TRBV28 | TGTGCCAGCTCGGACAGGGGGCGTGAAAAACTGTTTTTT | CASSDRGREKLFF
. | TRBJ2-3 | . | TRBV9 | TGTGCCAGCAGCGTAGGCAGAGTAGATACGCAGTATTTT | CASSVGRVDTQYF
. | TRBJ2-6 | . | TRBV5-1 | TGCGCCAGCCATACAGGGTACTCTGGGGCCAACGTCCTGACTTTC | CASHTGYSGANVLTF
TRBD2 | TRBJ2-5 | . | TRBV9 | TGTGCCAGCAGCGTGACTAGCGGTCAAGAGACCCAGTACTTC | CASSVTSGQETQYF
. | TRBJ2-7 | . | TRBV5-5 | TGTGCCAGCAGCCCCTTGGCCCCCTCCTACGAGCAGTACTTC | CASSPLAPSYEQYF
TRBD2 | TRBJ2-7 | . | TRBV2 | TGTGCCAGCGGCGACAGTCCCCATTCTAGCGGAATCTACGAGCAGTACTTC | CASGDSPHSSGIYEQYF
. | TRBJ1-3 | . | TRBV5-4 | TGTGCCAGCAGCTTGGCCTCTGGAAACACCATATATTTT | CASSLASGNTIYF
. | TRBJ1-4 | . | TRBV7-2 | TGTGCCAGCAGCTTATTTCAGATTGGGGAAAAACTGTTTTTT | CASSLFQIGEKLFF
TRBD2 | TRBJ2-7 | . | TRBV5-6 | TGTGCCAGCAGCTCCCGACTAGCGGGGTACGAGCAGTACTTC | CASSSRLAGYEQYF
TRBD1 | TRBJ1-6 | . | TRBV5-4 | TGTGCCAGCAGCTTGCCCGGGACAGTTGATTCACCCCTCCACTTT | CASSLPGTVDSPLHF
TRBD1 | TRBJ1-2 | . | TRBV10-1 | TGCGCCAGCAGGGGAGGCTTCGGGACAGCCTATGGCTACACCTTC | CASRGGFGTAYGYTF
TRBD1 | TRBJ1-3 | . | TRBV5-6 | TGTGCCAGCAGCTTACAGGGGTATTTTGGAAACACCATATATTTT | CASSLQGYFGNTIYF
TRBD1 | TRBJ1-3 | . | TRBV7-6 | TGTGCCAGCAGCTTAGAGGGGTTGACAGGGCCCGGAAACACCATATATTTT | CASSLEGLTGPGNTIYF
. | TRBJ2-1 | . | TRBV6-4 | TGTGCCAGCAGTGACGAAGCCGGGAGTGGTAATGAGCAGTTCTTC | CASSDEAGSGNEQFF
. | TRBJ1-1 | . | TRBV28 | TGTGCCAGCAGTAAGTGGGTAGGGGGGAGGAACACTGAAGCTTTCTTT | CASSKWVGGRNTEAFF